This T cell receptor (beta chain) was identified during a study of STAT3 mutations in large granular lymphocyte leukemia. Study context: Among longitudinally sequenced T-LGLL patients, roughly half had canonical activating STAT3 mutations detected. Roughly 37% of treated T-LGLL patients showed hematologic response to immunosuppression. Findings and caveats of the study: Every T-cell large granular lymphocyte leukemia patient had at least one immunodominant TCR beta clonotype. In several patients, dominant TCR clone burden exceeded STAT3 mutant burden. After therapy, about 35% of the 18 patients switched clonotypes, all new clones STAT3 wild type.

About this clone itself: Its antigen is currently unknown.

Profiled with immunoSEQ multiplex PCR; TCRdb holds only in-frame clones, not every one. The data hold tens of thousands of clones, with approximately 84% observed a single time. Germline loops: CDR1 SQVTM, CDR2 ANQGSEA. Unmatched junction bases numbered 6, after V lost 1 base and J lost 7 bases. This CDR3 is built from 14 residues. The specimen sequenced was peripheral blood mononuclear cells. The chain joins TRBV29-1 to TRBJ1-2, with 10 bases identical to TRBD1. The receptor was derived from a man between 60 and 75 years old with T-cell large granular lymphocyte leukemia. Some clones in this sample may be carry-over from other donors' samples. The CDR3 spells CSVEGQGAVRGYTF. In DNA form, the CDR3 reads TGCAGCGTTGAAGGACAGGGGGCTGTTCGTGGCTACACCTTC.